The 9 T cell receptor beta chains in this list originate from one sample, sequenced in a study of T cells in Graves' hyperthyroidism and ophthalmopathy (dated by TCRdb to the late 2010s). The library was prepared using multiplex PCR. The sequencer was an Illumina HiSeq 2000. The TCR beta CDR3 regions were amplified from the RNA transcripts. For the first round of RT-PCR on the TCR CDR3, the HTBI primer set was used together with the Qiagen OneStep RT-PCR kit. TCRdb reprocessing: public reads trimmed at Q25 with fastp, clones called with MiXCR, in-frame beta chains kept. Rows matching on CDR3 protein sequence are summarized as one entry with the most common DNA and genes. Across this sample there are hundreds of thousands of distinct CDR3 sequences, with around 20% seen only once. The ten top clones hold 45% to 50% of the sample. Source material: blood. The source is a man in his forties or fifties with Graves' ophthalmopathy.

This clonotype has just a few counts. The J gene is TRBJ2-1, the V gene TRBV20-1; D not certain. V was cut by 0 bases and J by 2 bases, with 11 bases left in between. The CDR3 is 15 residues long. Germline CDR1 DFQATT, CDR2 SNEGSKA (reference sequence). In DNA form, the CDR3 reads TGCAGTGCTAGAGACGGCCCCCCCACCTACAATGAGCAGTTCTTC. This gives the protein CSARDGPPTYNEQFF.

This chain's CDR3 is CASTDWGPGELFF. CDR3 coding DNA: TGTGCCAGCACTGACTGGGGGCCCGGGGAGCTGTTTTTT. The genes are TRBV12-3 or TRBV12-4 and TRBJ2-2; D may be TRBD1 (6 bases). This CDR3 region has 13 residues. The germline V and J ends were trimmed by 7 bases and 6 bases, with 12 bases remaining between them.

The rearrangement links TRBV2 to TRBJ1-3, with D maybe TRBD1 (5 bases). V was pared by 11 bases and J by 2 bases, with 13 bases between. The CDR3 loop spans 13 amino acids. Per germline, CDR1 SNHLY and CDR2 FYNNEI. The CDR3 bases are TGTGCCGGAGGTCAGGGACCTGGAAACACCATATATTTT. Its protein is CAGGQGPGNTIYF. Using reference TRBV2 and TRBJ1-3 for the parts outside the CDR3, the full variable domain is EPEVTQTPSHQVTQMGQEVILRCVPISNHLYFYWYRQILGQKVEFLVSFYNNEISEKSEIFDDQFSVERPDGSNFTLKIRSTKLEDSAMYFCAGGQGPGNTIYFGEGSWLTVV.

This clonotype has only a few counts. This chain uses TRBV20-1 with TRBJ1-4; TRBD1 matches at 7 bases. CDR3 length equals 15 residues. The V segment lost 0 bases and the J segment 5 bases; nucleotides outside the gene matches: 6. Per the germline V gene, CDR1 is DFQATT and CDR2 is SNEGSKA (reference sequence). The CDR3 here is CSARDPVTGNEKLFF. The CDR3 coding sequence is TGCAGTGCTAGAGATCCGGTGACAGGGAATGAAAAACTGTTTTTT.

This clonotype occurred many times. This chain links TRBV28 with TRBJ2-7, with TRBD2 as a possible D gene (6 bases). The CDR3 is made up of 14 amino acids. Germline CDR1 reads MDHEN; CDR2 reads SYDVKM. Trimming removed 6 bases from V and 4 bases from J, with 16 bases in between. The CDR3 DNA reads TGTGCCAGCAGGTCGGCGGCGGGACCTTACGAGCAGTACTTC. Translation gives CASRSAAGPYEQYF. Full variable domain (outside the CDR3, taken from reference TRBV28 and TRBJ2-7): DVKVTQSSRYLVKRTGEKVFLECVQDMDHENMFWYRQDPGLGLRLIYFSYDVKMKEKGDIPEGYSVSREKKERFSLILESASTNQTSMYLCASRSAAGPYEQYFGPGTRLTVT.

In this sample, this clonotype turned up a few times. The junction departs from germline at one end; a sequencing error may be responsible. This chain joins TRBV6-2 or TRBV6-3 and TRBJ2-3, with TRBD2 matching over 10 bases. The germline V gene has CDR1 MNHEY and CDR2 SVGEGT. The length of the CDR3 is 15 residues. CDR3 sequence reads: CASREASGSKDTQYF. The CDR3 nucleotides read TGTGCCAGCCGGGAGGCTAGCGGGAGCAAAGATACGCAGTATTTT.

This clonotype was seen at least ten times. The chain uses TRBV3-1 and TRBJ2-7; no definite D call. Germline CDR1 and CDR2: LGHDT and YNNKEL (reference sequence). V dropped 6 bases and J dropped 5 bases, with 11 bases sitting between them. This CDR3 is built from 12 residues. CDR3 nucleotide sequence: TGTGCCAGCAGGGACGGGCCGGACGAGCAGTACTTC. Its protein is CASRDGPDEQYF.

V gene TRBV20-1 combines with J gene TRBJ2-3; 9 nucleotides line up with TRBD1. The CDR3 is made up of 15 amino acids. Per the germline V gene, CDR1 is DFQATT and CDR2 is SNEGSKA (reference sequence). V lost 6 bases and J lost 2; bases outside the gene matches: 9. CDR3 sequence: CSAPRWDRVTDTQYF. The CDR3 coding sequence is TGCAGTGCCCCAAGGTGGGACAGGGTCACAGATACGCAGTATTTT.

At least ten counts were recorded for this clonotype. V usage is TRBV12-3 or TRBV12-4 and J usage is TRBJ2-3, with TRBD2 matching 9 bases. The CDR3 is 16 residues long. V was pared by 3 bases and J by 4 bases, with 8 bases of the junction left unmatched. For the CDR3, the DNA is TGTGCCAGCAGTTTTGGTCAAGCGGGGGGTGCAGATACGCAGTATTTT. Translated, it gives CASSFGQAGGADTQYF.